This T cell receptor beta chain was profiled in a study of blood T cells in healthy people across ages. Whole-study findings and limits: For the donors, CMV status was unknown and possibly confounded expanded clonotype changes.

The CDR3 runs to 13 residues. Trimming stripped 0 bases from V and 13 bases from J, with 13 bases between. Germline assignment: CDR1 MNHEY and CDR2 SVGAGI. Drawn from each donor were ten milliliters of peripheral blood. With a J-beta primer mix and a sample-barcoded 5' primer, a second PCR ran about 7 to 11 cycles. Tags on each cDNA molecule came from a template-switch adaptor with 12 random nucleotides. TCRdb re-called the 5' RACE reads with MiXCR, one entry per CDR3 protein. Of about a million distinct CDR3 sequences in the sample, roughly two fifths were seen once. This clonotype appeared many times. No antigen is known for it.

The receptor's source is a man between 18 and 29 years old in good health. Sequencing used blood. The genes are TRBV6-5 and TRBJ2-1; a possible D gene is TRBD2 (6 bases). This CDR3 reads CASSYSIAGGQFF. CDR3 sequence (DNA): TGTGCCAGCAGTTACTCGATCGCCGGGGGTCAGTTCTTC.